This is a list of T cell receptor beta chains from one sample in a study of T-cell memory formation after mild COVID-19. TCRdb used MiXCR to reprocess the 5' RACE reads, holding one entry per CDR3 protein. This repertoire shows 95,000 to 120,000 distinct CDR3 sequences, 22% found once; its top ten account for 40% to 50%. The sample comprised PBMCs or a T cell subset sorted from them (not recorded which). Source of these receptors: a man younger than 35 who had mild COVID-19 (a few samples of this study predate the infection). Cell type and time point are not known. CDR3s leave out the opening cysteine and the closing phenylalanine or tryptophan. Clone sizes are given selectively: once, few, many, or a class where the clone is expanded.

TRBV28	TRBJ2-1	.	ASRQFRTQYNEQF
TRBV5-1	TRBJ2-7	.	ASSLEGRNHEQY
TRBV25-1	TRBJ1-1	.	ASSPLPGVNTEAF
TRBV29-1	TRBJ2-1	.	SVSNPGSSYNEQF
TRBV7-2	TRBJ1-1	few	ASSPAQGASEAF
TRBV20-1	TRBJ2-2	many	SAQSGFDTGELF
TRBV29-1	TRBJ2-1	.	SVELFRRTSRNEQF
TRBV13	TRBJ2-2	.	ASSWRGAGTGELF
TRBV5-1	TRBJ2-3	few	ASRQRGSLPTDTQY
TRBV7-9	TRBJ2-6	.	ASSFLVLAGANVLT
TRBV2	TRBJ1-5	once	ASSSEQLYQPQH
TRBV28	TRBJ2-1	.	ASRGQGYNEQF
TRBV4-3	TRBJ1-1	few	ASSQDGAGGDTEAF
TRBV11-2	TRBJ1-6	few	ASSLVWTVPSFGGSPLH
TRBV15	TRBJ2-5	.	ATSRVGGRAQETQY
TRBV27	TRBJ1-1	few	ASSSSRTEAF
TRBV4-3	TRBJ2-1	.	ASSQDLPQTYNEQF
TRBV6-2/TRBV6-3	TRBJ1-5	few	ASNRLPQH
TRBV4-2	TRBJ2-7	few	ASSQDGAIPSYEQY
TRBV7-3	TRBJ2-5	.	ASSLGAQETQY
TRBV4-3	TRBJ1-2	once	ASSQRTAANYGYT
TRBV6-5	TRBJ2-4	many	ASSYQAGLAKNIQY
TRBV20-1	TRBJ1-1	few	SARDGGTEAF
TRBV12-3/TRBV12-4	TRBJ1-1	many	ASSFLPGTGTEAF
TRBV7-2	TRBJ1-2	.	ASNLNPVPGPGYT
TRBV4-2	TRBJ2-7	.	ASSQTAGDRGLGYEQY
TRBV29-1	TRBJ1-1	.	SVEGGTEAF
TRBV7-8	TRBJ2-2	few	ASSLQGTPGSCF
TRBV4-1	TRBJ2-2	.	ASIRDRADTGELF
TRBV4-1	TRBJ1-2	few	ASSRQRAGGAYGYT
TRBV19	TRBJ1-2	.	ASSQVHYGYT
TRBV12-3/TRBV12-4	TRBJ1-5	few	ASSWETGQPQH
TRBV27	TRBJ2-2	.	ASSRGQVNTGELF
TRBV27	TRBJ1-2	few	ASSFDRGYGYT
TRBV7-9	TRBJ1-1	.	ASSPGTATEAF
TRBV28	TRBJ2-3	.	ASTRGGDTQY
TRBV4-1	TRBJ2-5	few	ASSQDGQGGETQY
TRBV6-5	TRBJ1-4	few	ASSYAGTENEKLF
TRBV5-1	TRBJ2-7	once	ASIRGTNTYEQY
TRBV4-3	TRBJ1-2	.	ASSQDTTEYGYT
TRBV29-1	TRBJ2-1	.	SVEEESGDEQF
TRBV6-5	TRBJ2-7	.	ASSYSISPRGPKGYEQY
TRBV4-2	TRBJ2-2	few	ASSLQGSSNTGELF
TRBV7-9	TRBJ1-2	few	ASSHNRDRGFYGYT
TRBV7-2	TRBJ2-4	few	ASSLGTGIPFLAKNIQY
TRBV7-9	TRBJ1-1	.	ASSSRLGNTEAF
TRBV3-2	TRBJ2-1	.	ASSHVSRGDNEQF
TRBV24-1	TRBJ2-1	few	ATSDGDRGLGNEQF
TRBV27	TRBJ1-1	few	ASSGGLEAF
TRBV11-3	TRBJ2-2	.	ASSLGPEGGELF
TRBV5-6	TRBJ2-7	few	ASSSGTGMNYEQY
TRBV19	TRBJ2-2	.	ASSEGWGQGRAGELF
TRBV6-2/TRBV6-3	TRBJ2-3	.	ASSNRNKNLDDTQY
TRBV18	TRBJ2-5	.	ASSQKGAGETQY
TRBV7-9	TRBJ2-3	.	ASSLWDRGADTQY
TRBV5-1	TRBJ2-1	few	ASSVAGPYNEQF
TRBV9	TRBJ2-5	few	ASSAASSGVETQY